The 4 T cell receptor beta chains in this list originate from one sample, sequenced in a study of T-cell memory formation after mild COVID-19. TCRdb used MiXCR to reprocess the 5' RACE reads, holding one entry per CDR3 protein. The sample holds 350,000 to 500,000 distinct CDR3 sequences, over 15% seen once. Sequences were obtained from PBMCs or a T cell subset sorted from them (not recorded which). These receptors originate from a young man who had mild COVID-19 (a few samples of this study predate the infection). Cell type and time point are not known.

The V call is TRBV9, the J call TRBJ1-2; D is undetermined. The CDR3 spans 13 residues. Trimming shortened V by 0 bases and J by 4 bases, and 7 bases separated the two germline ends. Per germline, CDR1 SGDLS and CDR2 YYNGEE. The CDR3 DNA follows: TGTGCCAGCAGCGTAGGAGAGATCTATGGCTACACCTTC. This codes for CASSVGEIYGYTF.

V gene TRBV11-2 combines with J gene TRBJ2-3; weak D call: TRBD1 (5 bases). The V end lost 5 bases, the J end lost 7 bases, and 16 bases lay between the germline ends. Germline V gene sequence: CDR1 SGHAT, CDR2 FQNNGV. CDR3 length equals 14 residues. The CDR3 loop reads CASSRIRAGNTQYF. DNA of the CDR3: TGTGCCAGCAGCCGGATCAGGGCAGGGAATACGCAGTATTTT.

This clonotype turned up a few times. J is TRBJ2-5 and V is TRBV5-4; D is ambiguous. Germline assignment: CDR1 SGHNT and CDR2 YYREEE (reference sequence). The CDR3 totals 15 residues. Trimming removed 0 bases at V and 5 bases at J, with 14 bases between. As DNA, the CDR3 is TGTGCCAGCAGCTTGGCGTCCGCTAGGCGTGAGACCCAGTACTTC. Its translation is CASSLASARRETQYF.

The rearrangement links TRBV5-1 to TRBJ2-7; TRBD1 agrees at 12 bases. There are 15 residues in the CDR3. CDR1 and CDR2 (germline): SGHRS, YFSETQ. Trimming cost V 4 bases and J 7 bases; bases outside gene matches: 9. CDR3 nucleotides: TGCGCCAGCAGCAGGACCGGGACAGGGGGCGGGGAGCAGTACTTC. Its protein is CASSRTGTGGGEQYF.